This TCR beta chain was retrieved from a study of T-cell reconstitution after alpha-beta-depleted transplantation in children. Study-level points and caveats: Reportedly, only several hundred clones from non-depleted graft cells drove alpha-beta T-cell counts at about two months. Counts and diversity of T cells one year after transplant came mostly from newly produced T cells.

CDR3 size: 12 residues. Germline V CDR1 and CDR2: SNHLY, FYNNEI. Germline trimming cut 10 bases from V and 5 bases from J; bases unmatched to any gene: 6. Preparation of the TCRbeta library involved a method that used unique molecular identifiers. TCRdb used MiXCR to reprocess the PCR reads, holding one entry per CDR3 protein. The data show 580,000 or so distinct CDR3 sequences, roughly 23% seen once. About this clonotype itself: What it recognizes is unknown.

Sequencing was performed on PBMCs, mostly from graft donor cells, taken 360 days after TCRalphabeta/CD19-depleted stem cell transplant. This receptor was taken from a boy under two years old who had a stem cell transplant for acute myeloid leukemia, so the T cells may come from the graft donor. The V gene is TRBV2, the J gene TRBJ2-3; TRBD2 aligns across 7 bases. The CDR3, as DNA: TGTGCCACCACCCTAGCGGTAGATACGCAGTATTTT. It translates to CATTLAVDTQYF.